These 3 T cell receptor beta chains were sequenced from one sample in a study of cytomegalovirus exposure and HLA in healthy donors. Researchers ran the PCR with 60 Vbeta and 13 Jbeta primers. Clones were sequenced by immunoSEQ multiplex PCR, and TCRdb holds only the in-frame ones, with some missing. The table has 150,000 to 200,000 clones, around 80% seen once. Material: PBMCs. The receptors derive from a male donor in good health and CMV-seropositive.

The chain combines TRBV6-1 with TRBJ2-3; 8 bases are a match to TRBD1. The V gene end was trimmed by 3 bases and the J gene end by 3 bases; junction bases not matched to a gene: 8. Looked up from germline, CDR1 is MNHNS and CDR2 is SASEGT. The CDR3 contains 16 residues. CDR3 coding DNA: TGTGCCAGCAGTGATTTTGTGGACAGGGTGACAGATACGCAGTATTTT. Translated, it gives CASSDFVDRVTDTQYF.

This rearrangement joins TRBV7-9 to TRBJ1-2; TRBD1 is a possible D gene (6 bases). The germline V and J ends were trimmed by 4 bases and 8 bases, with 32 bases remaining between them. The CDR3 is 19 amino acids. The germline V gene has CDR1 SEHNR and CDR2 FQNEAQ (reference sequence). DNA of the CDR3: TGTGCCAGCAGCTCCACAAAGAAGATCAACAGCGGGACATCGAGGGGCTACACCTTC. Protein sequence: CASSSTKKINSGTSRGYTF.

J is TRBJ2-3 and V is TRBV7-6; D is ambiguous. The germline gives CDR1 SGHVS, CDR2 FNYEAQ. The CDR3 covers 14 residues. V was clipped by 1 base and J by 4 bases, with 9 bases between them. The CDR3 DNA reads as TGTGCCAGCAGCTTAGGAGGCAAAGCAGATACGCAGTATTTT. Amino acid sequence: CASSLGGKADTQYF.